Each of the 31 T cell receptor beta chains below was sequenced from the same sample in a study of blood T cell repertoires in COVID-19. Sequenced by immunoSEQ multiplex PCR; TCRdb stores in-frame clones only, minus some. The sample lists about 51,000 clones; around 93% were seen once. The sequencing sample was made of peripheral blood. These receptors all come from a man between 45 and 60 years old with acute or convalescent COVID-19.

The rearrangement uses TRBV9 and TRBJ2-1; 8 bases map to TRBD1. Germline V gene lookup returns CDR1 SGDLS and CDR2 YYNGEE. The CDR3 sequence is 16 residues long. The V segment lost 3 bases and the J segment 7 bases; nucleotides outside the gene matches: 12. The CDR3 spells CASSGRQGMFGNEQFF. DNA of the CDR3: TGTGCCAGCAGCGGAAGACAGGGGATGTTTGGGAATGAGCAGTTCTTC.

This clone was detected only a few times. The genes are TRBV7-8 and TRBJ1-5, with 8 bases that match TRBD1. Germline CDR1 is SGHVS and CDR2 is FQNEAQ. The J segment lost 5 bases and the V segment lost 3 bases, leaving 9 bases of the junction unmatched. The CDR3 contains 16 residues. CDR3 sequence: CASSLGRGRTHQPQHF. DNA for the CDR3: TGTGCCAGCAGCTTGGGCAGGGGGCGGACCCATCAGCCCCAGCATTTT.

The rearrangement links TRBV12-3 or TRBV12-4 to TRBJ2-5; D perhaps matches TRBD1 (6 bases). This CDR3 contains 13 residues. V was trimmed by 6 bases and J by 5 bases, leaving 13 bases between them. This CDR3 is CASSSTGQETQYF. DNA of the CDR3: TGTGCCAGCAGCTCTACAGGGCAGGAGACCCAGTACTTC.

The V call is TRBV2, the J call TRBJ2-7; tentatively, D is TRBD1 (5 bases). V lost 0 bases, J lost 2 bases, and 11 bases lay in between. The length of the CDR3 is 15 residues. CDR1 and CDR2 (germline): SNHLY, FYNNEI. CDR3 DNA sequence: TGTGCCAGCAGTGAAGCGCCCCAGACAGCCTACGAGCAGTACTTC. This sequence encodes CASSEAPQTAYEQYF.

The chain recombines TRBV10-3 with TRBJ2-2; 11 nucleotides align to TRBD1. CDR1 is ENHRY, CDR2 SYGVKD, per germline. The length of the CDR3 is 14 residues. V dropped 9 bases and J dropped 4; count of bases not matched to a gene: 4. The CDR3 reads CAMGQGESTGELFF. CDR3 in DNA: TGTGCCATGGGACAGGGGGAATCCACCGGGGAGCTGTTTTTT.

The chain carries TRBV5-1 and TRBJ1-1, with D perhaps matching TRBD1 (5 bases). Trimming shortened V by 6 bases and J by 8 bases, and 14 bases separated the two germline ends. Germline CDR1 is SGHRS and CDR2 is YFSETQ. CDR3 length equals 12 residues. This CDR3 reads CASTDSGPEAFF. As DNA, the CDR3 is TGCGCCAGCACCGACAGTGGCCCCGAAGCTTTCTTT.

The rearrangement uses TRBV19 and TRBJ1-2; weak D call: TRBD1 (5 bases). Per germline, CDR1 LNHDA and CDR2 SQIVND (reference sequence). The V and J ends lost 2 bases and 2 bases respectively, with 15 bases between them. The CDR3 extends over 16 amino acids. The CDR3, as DNA: TGTGCCAGTAGTATAAAAGGGGCAGGCCTGAACTATGGCTACACCTTC. Its translation: CASSIKGAGLNYGYTF.

The V call is TRBV24-1, the J call TRBJ1-5; 7 bases align to TRBD1. The CDR3 spans 16 residues. Germline V lookup: CDR1 KGHDR, CDR2 SFDVKD. The trim removed 2 bases at V and 10 bases at J, leaving 13 bases unmatched. This CDR3 reads CATSDSRDSPVSPQHF. Written as DNA, the CDR3 is TGTGCCACCAGTGATTCACGGGACAGCCCGGTGAGTCCCCAGCATTTT.

The V call is TRBV7-2, the J call TRBJ2-2; 9 bases agree with TRBD2. Germline CDR1 is SGHTA and CDR2 is FQGNSA. V shed 6 bases and J 2 bases; nucleotides not matched to a gene: 4. The CDR3 length is 15 residues. CDR3 protein: CASRIAGANTGELFF. The CDR3 region has the DNA TGTGCCAGCAGGATAGCGGGGGCCAACACCGGGGAGCTGTTTTTT. Full variable domain (rest looked up from reference TRBV7-2 and TRBJ2-2): GAGVSQSPSNKVTEKGKDVELRCDPISGHTALYWYRQSLGQGLEFLIYFQGNSAPDKSGLPSDRFSAERTGGSVSTLTIQRTQQEDSAVYLCASRIAGANTGELFFGEGSRLTVL.

The chain links TRBV18 to TRBJ1-2; D unclear. This CDR3 is built from 15 residues. Germline-derived CDR1 and CDR2 are KGHSH and LQKENI. V was pared by 1 base and J by 0 bases, with 9 bases between. The CDR3 loop is CASSPQAETNYGYTF. For the CDR3, the DNA is TGTGCCAGCTCACCACAGGCGGAAACTAACTATGGCTACACCTTC.

The chain couples TRBV14 to TRBJ2-2; 7 positions agree with TRBD1. This CDR3 has 13 residues. J lost 8 bases, V lost 4 bases, and 4 bases had no gene match. Germline CDR1 and CDR2: SGHDN and FVKESK. CDR3 nucleotides: TGTGCCAGCAGCCGATTACAGGGGGGGGAGCTGTTTTTT. This encodes CASSRLQGGELFF.

This chain joins TRBV18 and TRBJ1-5; the D gene is possibly TRBD1 (6 bases). The CDR3 has 14 amino acids. With 3 bases removed from V and 6 bases from J, the gap between germline ends came to 12 bases. Germline assignment: CDR1 KGHSH and CDR2 LQKENI. The CDR3 sequence is CASSPPGAGQPQHF. The CDR3 DNA follows: TGTGCCAGCTCACCCCCAGGGGCTGGTCAGCCCCAGCATTTT.

This clone was detected only once. The chain has TRBV6-2 or TRBV6-3 and TRBJ1-1, with no clear D. This CDR3 spans 15 amino acids. Per the germline V gene, CDR1 is MNHEY and CDR2 is SVGEGT. Trimming left V 2 bases short and J 0 bases short, with 10 bases between. The CDR3, as DNA: TGTGCCAGCAGTTACATGCGAATTATGAACACTGAAGCTTTCTTT. Protein sequence: CASSYMRIMNTEAFF.

The chain recombines TRBV4-2 with TRBJ1-2, with 10 bases matching TRBD1. V lost 0 bases, J lost 6 bases, and 1 base stayed unmatched. CDR1 and CDR2 (germline): LGHNA, YNFKEQ. The CDR3 contains 14 residues. The CDR3 reads CASSQEGTGDGYTF. CDR3 coding DNA: TGTGCCAGCAGCCAAGAAGGGACAGGGGATGGCTACACCTTC.

This chain connects TRBV2 to TRBJ2-2, with 7 bases aligning to TRBD2. Trimming at V came to 7 bases and at J to 6 bases, leaving 14 bases not matched to a gene. The CDR3 runs to 16 residues. The V gene's germline CDR1 is SNHLY and CDR2 FYNNEI. The CDR3 region has the DNA TGTGCCAGCACCCAAAGGCCCAGCGGGGCGGCCGGGGAGCTGTTTTTT. It translates to CASTQRPSGAAGELFF.

The chain has TRBV12-5 and TRBJ2-7, with 9 bases identical to TRBD1. V lost 0 bases, J lost 0 bases, and 0 bases stayed unmatched. This CDR3 contains 15 residues. Germline lookup yields CDR1 LGHNT and CDR2 FRNRAP. CDR3 DNA sequence: TGTGCTAGTGGTTTGGTACAGGGGGCCTCCTACGAGCAGTACTTC. This gives the protein CASGLVQGASYEQYF.

This clone was recorded only once. The chain has TRBV5-1 and TRBJ1-3; 7 bases are a match to TRBD1. The CDR3 spans 16 residues. V trimming: 1 base; J trimming: 4 bases; junction bases outside the gene matches: 8. Germline values: CDR1 SGHRS, CDR2 YFSETQ. In DNA, the CDR3 is TGCGCCAGCAGCTTGCGGGCAGACAGGGCGGGAAACACCATATATTTT. Amino acid sequence: CASSLRADRAGNTIYF.

As for this clone: One junction end does not reproduce the germline sequence, and a read error may be involved. The chain recombines TRBV28 with TRBJ1-5; the D is unclear. There are 12 residues in the CDR3. From germline, CDR1 is MDHEN and CDR2 SYDVKM. For the CDR3, the DNA is TGCGCGACGGAGGAAACGAATCAGCCCCAGCATTTT. Encoded protein: CATEETNQPQHF.

CDR3 amino acids: CASSTRKFRDRPKPLLPYEQYF. The DNA for the CDR3 is TGTGCCAGCAGCACCCGAAAATTCCGGGACAGGCCCAAACCTCTCCTTCCCTACGAGCAGTACTTC. V and J are TRBV21-1 and TRBJ2-7; TRBD1 was called by the table and not checked on the DNA. TRBV21-1 is termed a pseudogene. The CDR3 loop spans 22 amino acids.

The chain employs TRBV5-1 and TRBJ1-2; TRBD1 matches at 7 bases. Trimming at V came to 8 bases and at J to 4 bases, leaving 14 bases not matched to a gene. Per the germline V gene, CDR1 is SGHRS and CDR2 is YFSETQ. The CDR3 contains 15 residues. The CDR3 DNA is TGCGCCAGTCAACAGGGGACTGCGGATTTCTATGGCTACACCTTC. It translates to CASQQGTADFYGYTF.

The chain carries TRBV24-1 and TRBJ1-2; 10 nucleotides agree with TRBD1. Losses at the gene ends were 5 bases for V and 2 bases for J; bases not matched to a gene: 4. Germline-derived CDR1 and CDR2 are KGHDR and SFDVKD. The CDR3 is made up of 15 amino acids. The CDR3 region is CATSGPGQGNYGYTF. Here the CDR3 DNA reads TGTGCCACCAGTGGCCCGGGACAGGGGAACTATGGCTACACCTTC.

The chain recombines TRBV14 with TRBJ1-1, with 9 bases fitting TRBD1. Germline lookup yields CDR1 SGHDN and CDR2 FVKESK. Unmatched junction bases numbered 11, after V lost 1 base and J lost 2 bases. This CDR3 region has 18 residues. CDR3: CASSQVLPGQGENTEAFF. As DNA, the CDR3 is TGTGCCAGCAGCCAAGTTCTTCCGGGACAGGGCGAAAACACTGAAGCTTTCTTT.

The chain employs TRBV29-1 and TRBJ2-1; TRBD1 matches at 9 bases. The J segment lost 4 bases and the V segment lost 6 bases, leaving 7 bases of the junction unmatched. Germline CDR1 and CDR2: SQVTM and ANQGSEA. This CDR3 is built from 14 residues. The CDR3 region is CSVAGTGSYNEQFF. The CDR3 DNA follows: TGCAGCGTGGCCGGGACAGGGTCTTACAATGAGCAGTTCTTC.

The chain carries TRBV5-4 and TRBJ2-7; TRBD1 aligns across 9 bases. Losses at the gene ends were 3 bases for V and 6 bases for J; bases not matched to a gene: 7. Germline-derived CDR1 and CDR2 are SGHNT and YYREEE (reference sequence). The CDR3 spans 14 residues. The DNA for the CDR3 is TGTGCCAGCAGCTCACCGGGACAGGGCCCCGAGCAGTACTTC. It is translated as CASSSPGQGPEQYF.

The V call is TRBV24-1, the J call TRBJ1-1; D remains unclear. The germline V gene has CDR1 KGHDR and CDR2 SFDVKD. Trimming left V 11 bases short and J 4 bases short, with 10 bases between. The CDR3 sequence is 11 residues long. CDR3 DNA sequence: TGTGCCAAGCCGGGATGCACTGAAGCTTTCTTT. This sequence encodes CAKPGCTEAFF.

Turning to this clone: A read error may account for a junction end that differs from germline. The chain uses TRBV5-1 and TRBJ2-1, with 9 bases that match TRBD2. There are 13 residues in the CDR3. Germline V lookup: CDR1 SGHRS, CDR2 YFSETQ. The CDR3: CASSLRVAGEFVF. CDR3 nucleotides: TGCGCCAGCAGCTTAAGGGTAGCGGGGGAATTTGTCTTC.

This chain connects TRBV4-2 to TRBJ2-2, with D perhaps TRBD1 (5 bases). Germline-derived CDR1 and CDR2 are LGHNA and YNFKEQ. V was cut by 0 bases and J by 7 bases, with 9 bases left in between. This CDR3 is built from 14 residues. CDR3 amino acids: CASSQDQGDGELFF. Here the CDR3 DNA reads TGTGCCAGCAGCCAAGATCAGGGCGACGGGGAGCTGTTTTTT.

The genes are TRBV2 and TRBJ1-2, with D possibly being TRBD1 (5 bases). V lost 1 base, J lost 11 bases, and 14 bases lay in between. This CDR3 comprises 13 residues. Germline CDR1 and CDR2: SNHLY and FYNNEI. The chain's CDR3 is CASSEDAGLGYTF. The CDR3 DNA is TGTGCCAGCAGTGAAGACGCAGGGTTAGGGTACACCTTC.

CDR3 coding DNA: TGTGCCAGCAGTTACTCTTATACGGGGACTTATGGCTACACCTTC. Protein: CASSYSYTGTYGYTF. The chain couples TRBV6-5 to TRBJ1-2; D is perhaps TRBD1 (5 bases). Deletions cut 0 bases from V and 5 bases from J, with 13 bases between. Per germline, CDR1 MNHEY and CDR2 SVGAGI. There are 15 residues in the CDR3.

This clone was counted once. The genes are TRBV2 and TRBJ1-3; D is possibly TRBD1 (5 bases). The CDR3 runs 15 residues. The V gene's germline CDR1 is SNHLY and CDR2 FYNNEI. Deletions cut 6 bases from V and 0 bases from J, with 12 bases between. CDR3: CASRGPGLSGNTIYF. DNA for the CDR3: TGTGCCAGCAGGGGACCGGGACTCTCTGGAAACACCATATATTTT.

This clone was found once. The chain is built from TRBV30 and TRBJ2-1, with no clear D. V was cut by 2 bases and J by 2 bases, with 13 bases left in between. The CDR3 loop spans 15 amino acids. In germline, CDR1 is GTSNPN, CDR2 SVGIG (reference sequence). CDR3 sequence: CAWSLRNGAYNEQFF. The CDR3 DNA sequence: TGTGCCTGGAGTCTACGGAACGGAGCCTACAATGAGCAGTTCTTC.